This TCR beta chain stems from a study of response to subunit inactivated influenza vaccine. This clonotype was found a few times. TCRdb re-derived calls from the RT-PCR reads in MiXCR, one entry per CDR3 protein. The data show more than 500,000 distinct CDR3 sequences, about 11% seen once. With 10 bases removed from V and 4 bases from J, the gap between germline ends came to 22 bases. Germline V gives CDR1 ENHRY, CDR2 SYGVKD. There are 15 residues in the CDR3. The same specimen was also included in a second study, on T cells expressing NK-cell markers. That work states: As the method of synthesis, 5'RACE template switching with UMIs yielded TCR beta cDNA.

The chain employs TRBV10-3 and TRBJ1-2; tentatively, D is TRBD1 (5 bases). Sequences were derived from PBMCs from blood, sampled on the day of vaccination. This sequence was found in a man aged 45-65 years who received an inactivated influenza vaccine. For the CDR3, the DNA is TGTGCCACCACTGACGGGGGGGGACCCCTCTATGGCTACACCTTC. The encoded protein is CATTDGGGPLYGYTF.